The rows below give T cell receptor beta chains drawn from one sample of a study of OX40 agonist ivuxolimab in advanced cancers. Data came from immunoSEQ multiplex PCR; TCRdb stores just in-frame clones and leaves some out. The table lists approximately 69,000 clones, over 90% of them singletons. This specimen was CD4+ or CD8+ T cells sorted from blood, taken in a trial of the OX40 agonist ivuxolimab. These receptor sequences come from an adult with an advanced solid tumor such as melanoma, head and neck, liver or kidney cancer. The CDR3 runs from the conserved cysteine through the conserved F or W. The D gene is left open where the match is weak. Where a row states a size, it is once, few, many or the class of an expanded clone; other rows omit it.

>18|TRBD1|TRBJ2-5|.|TRBV4-2
TGTGCCAGCAGCCAAGAAGGTCGTTGGGGACAGGGCCAAGAGACCCAGTACTTC
CASSQEGRWGQGQETQYF
>17|.|TRBJ1-2|.|TRBV10-3
TGTGCCATCAGTGAAGGAAAGTACACCGGGAACGGCTATGGCTACACCTTC
CAISEGKYTGNGYGYTF
>12|.|TRBJ1-2|.|TRBV19
TGTGCCCTTTGGACAATTGGCGATGGCTACACCTTC
CALWTIGDGYTF
>15|TRBD2|TRBJ2-3|.|TRBV7-3
TGTGCCAGCAGCCCCGGGACTAGCGGCACAGATACGCAGTATTTT
CASSPGTSGTDTQYF
>16|TRBD1|TRBJ2-3|.|TRBV2
TGTGCCAGCAGTGATCTCGACAGGGCGGGTTGGAGTACGCAGTATTTT
CASSDLDRAGWSTQYF
>14|TRBD1|TRBJ2-2|.|TRBV6-5
TGTGCCACTCGGACAGGGGTGAACACCGGGGAGCTGTTTTTT
CATRTGVNTGELFF
>19|TRBD2|TRBJ2-2|once|TRBV5-6
TGTGCCAGCAGCTTGGCGGGACTAGCGGGAGGGGCGAACACCGGGGAGCTGTTTTTT
CASSLAGLAGGANTGELFF
>15|TRBD2|TRBJ2-3|once|TRBV6-5
TGTGCCAGCAGTTATGGGGCGGGAGTGGGAGATACGCAGTATTTT
CASSYGAGVGDTQYF
>15|TRBD1|TRBJ2-7|.|TRBV7-3
TGTGCCAGCAGCTTTTCAGGGGGACCCTCCTACGAGCAGTACTTC
CASSFSGGPSYEQYF
>20|.|TRBJ1-3|.|TRBV4-1
TGCGCCAGCAGCCAGTATCCTCTGACCCTCGTGGGGGCCTCTGGAAACACCATATATTTT
CASSQYPLTLVGASGNTIYF
>14|TRBD1|TRBJ1-1|.|TRBV5-6
TGTGCCAGCAGCTTGGAGGGACAGCACACTGAAGCTTTCTTT
CASSLEGQHTEAFF
>15|.|TRBJ2-2|.|TRBV2
TGTGCCAGCAGTGAGGAGTGGGGGGGCGCCGGGGAGCTGTTTTTT
CASSEEWGGAGELFF
>15|TRBD2|TRBJ2-1|.|TRBV4-2
TGTGCCAGCAGCCAGACGGATGGGCGGACTAGCGGGGAGTTCTTC
CASSQTDGRTSGEFF
>11|.|TRBJ1-2|.|TRBV29-1
TGCAGCGGGGGCCAGGGCTATGGCTACACCTTC
CSGGQGYGYTF
>14|.|TRBJ1-5|.|TRBV28
TGTGCCAGCAGTGACGGAGTGGGAGTTCAGCCCCAGCATTTT
CASSDGVGVQPQHF
>14|.|TRBJ1-2|.|TRBV11-2
TGTGCCAGCAGCTTAGTGGCAGGAGGGAGTGGCTACACCTTC
CASSLVAGGSGYTF
>14|.|TRBJ2-7|.|TRBV7-6
TGTGCCAGCAGCTCACCTAGTTCGGGCTACGAGCAGTACTTC
CASSSPSSGYEQYF